The rows below give T cell receptor beta chains drawn from one sample of a study of blood T cell repertoires in COVID-19. The table came from immunoSEQ multiplex PCR; TCRdb's copy has only in-frame clones and leaves some out. The sample comprises some 260,000 clones, 70% to 90% of which are singletons, and over 1.1% rests with the top ten. Sequencing was done on a sample of peripheral blood. These receptors were taken from a man older than 75 with acute or convalescent COVID-19. The CDR3 runs from the conserved cysteine through the conserved F or W. The D gene is left open where the match is weak. Clone sizes are given selectively: once, few, many, or a class where the clone is expanded.

J gene | V gene | D gene | clone size | CDR3 length | CDR3 DNA | CDR3 protein
TRBJ2-1 | TRBV7-2 | TRBD2 | few | 15 | TGTGCCAGCAGCTTAAGTAGCGGGAGGGCCTATGAGCAGTTCTTC | CASSLSSGRAYEQFF
TRBJ1-6 | TRBV6-1 | TRBD1 | NA | 14 | TGTGCCAGCAGTGAGACCAGGGGGGATTCACCCCTCCACTTT | CASSETRGDSPLHF
TRBJ2-7 | TRBV19 | NA | NA | 15 | TGTGCCAGTAGTATAACTCCAGGGGAATTGAACGAGCAGTACTTC | CASSITPGELNEQYF
TRBJ2-3 | TRBV7-2 | TRBD2 | NA | 18 | TGTGCCAGCAGCCCACAATTCCTAGCGGGGTTACGAATGGATACGCAGTATTTT | CASSPQFLAGLRMDTQYF
TRBJ1-6 | TRBV19 | TRBD1 | few | 13 | TGTGCCAGTAGGCAAGGGACAGAGTCACCCCTCCACTTT | CASRQGTESPLHF
TRBJ1-6 | TRBV5-4 | TRBD1 | NA | 15 | TGTGCCAGCAGCTTGGGGGACAGGGCCAATTCACCCCTCCACTTT | CASSLGDRANSPLHF
TRBJ1-3 | TRBV19 | TRBD1 | NA | 14 | TGTGCCAGCCGGGACAGGCATTCGGGAAACACCATATATTTT | CASRDRHSGNTIYF
TRBJ1-2 | TRBV9 | NA | NA | 15 | TGTGCCAGCAGCTCTCAGGCAGGGTTGGGCTATGGCTACACCTTC | CASSSQAGLGYGYTF
TRBJ2-7 | TRBV6-6 | TRBD1 | NA | 14 | TGTGCCAGCAGCATACAGGGGGCAGTCAACGAGCAGTACTTC | CASSIQGAVNEQYF
TRBJ2-3 | TRBV6-6 | TRBD2 | few | 16 | TGTGCCAGCAGTTACTCTTCGCGGGGGGGCACAGATACGCAGTATTTT | CASSYSSRGGTDTQYF
TRBJ2-5 | TRBV19 | TRBD1 | NA | 15 | TGTGCCAGTAGTCTGGTCAGGGGGCCGGTGGAGACCCAGTACTTC | CASSLVRGPVETQYF
TRBJ2-2 | TRBV5-1 | NA | few | 16 | TGCGCCAGCAGCAGGGAGGGGACATCAAACACCGGGGAGCTGTTTTTT | CASSREGTSNTGELFF
TRBJ2-2 | TRBV5-1 | NA | NA | 16 | TGCGCCAGCAGCGGACCTCCCGGGATGAACACCGGGGAGCTGTTTTTT | CASSGPPGMNTGELFF
TRBJ2-5 | TRBV9 | TRBD2 | NA | 16 | TGTGCCAGCAGCGTAGAGGCTAGCGGGGGACAAGAGACCCAGTACTTC | CASSVEASGGQETQYF
TRBJ1-6 | TRBV6-1 | TRBD1 | NA | 18 | TGTGCCAGCAGTGAAATAATGAGGACAGGGGCATATAATTCACCCCTCCACTTT | CASSEIMRTGAYNSPLHF
TRBJ2-3 | TRBV6-1 | NA | NA | 20 | TGTGCCAGCAGTGAAGCCCTCCCTACAGGGCTTGTCACTAGCACAGATACGCAGTATTTT | CASSEALPTGLVTSTDTQYF
TRBJ2-3 | TRBV6-2/TRBV6-3 | TRBD2 | NA | 15 | TGTGCCAGCAGCTGGATAGCGGGAGGCACAGATACGCAGTATTTT | CASSWIAGGTDTQYF
TRBJ1-5 | TRBV28 | TRBD1 | NA | 13 | TGTGCCAGCAGTAGACAGGGGAATCAGCCCCAGCATTTT | CASSRQGNQPQHF
TRBJ1-2 | TRBV10-3 | TRBD1 | NA | 17 | TGTGCCATCAGTGAAACTGCAGCAGGGGGCGTTCCTAGTGGGTCCACCTTC | CAISETAAGGVPSGSTF
TRBJ1-1 | TRBV7-9 | NA | NA | 14 | TGTGCCAGCAGCTCAGGGTGGGGGGGTACTGAAGCTTTCTTT | CASSSGWGGTEAFF
TRBJ1-1 | TRBV12-3/TRBV12-4 | NA | NA | 13 | TGTGCCAGCATCGCGACAACTAACACTGAAGCTTTCTTT | CASIATTNTEAFF
TRBJ1-2 | TRBV6-2/TRBV6-3 | NA | NA | 14 | TGTGCCAGCAGTTACAGCGGGGGCTACGATGGCTACACCTTC | CASSYSGGYDGYTF
TRBJ2-5 | TRBV10-2 | TRBD2 | NA | 16 | TGCGCCAGCAGTGGGAGGACTAGCGGGAAGGGGGAGACCCAGTACTTC | CASSGRTSGKGETQYF
TRBJ1-2 | TRBV6-5 | TRBD1 | NA | 13 | TGTGCCAGCAGTTATATGACAGGGGTCGGCTACACCTTC | CASSYMTGVGYTF
TRBJ2-1 | TRBV7-2 | NA | NA | 14 | TGTGCCAGCAGCTGGGCAGGGATCGACAATGAGCAGTTCTTC | CASSWAGIDNEQFF
TRBJ1-1 | TRBV3-1/TRBV3-2 | NA | NA | 11 | TGTGCCACCCGGGGGGGAGTTGAAGCTTTCTTT | CATRGGVEAFF
TRBJ1-2 | TRBV7-2 | NA | NA | 16 | TGTGCCAGCAGCCCCGACAATCAGCCCGCTAACTATGGCTACACCTTC | CASSPDNQPANYGYTF
TRBJ2-5 | TRBV3-1/TRBV3-2 | NA | many | 16 | TGTGCCAGCAGCCCTTCGACAGGTACGGGCCAAGAGACCCAGTACTTC | CASSPSTGTGQETQYF
TRBJ2-7 | TRBV3-1/TRBV3-2 | TRBD1 | NA | 15 | TGTGCCAGCAGCCAGATCGGGACAGGGGGCTACGAGCAGTACTTC | CASSQIGTGGYEQYF